Below are 27 T cell receptor beta chains sequenced from a single sample in a study of a mutant IDH1 vaccine in newly diagnosed glioma. Data came from immunoSEQ multiplex PCR; TCRdb stores just in-frame clones and leaves some out. This table holds tens of thousands of clones, 91% found once. Regarding time point: week 23, last vaccination. In the vaccine, a single dose held 300 ug of the mutant IDH1 20-mer peptide, along with topical imiquimod. Their antigens remain unidentified. The input for sequencing was PBMCs, taken from a glioma patient whose treatment included an IDH1 peptide vaccine. The receptors here all came from a man in his forties or fifties with glioma.

The chain uses TRBV5-4 and TRBJ1-6; 8 positions agree with TRBD1. Germline values: CDR1 SGHNT, CDR2 YYREEE (reference sequence). The CDR3 spans 14 residues. Trimming at V came to 2 bases and at J to 7 bases, leaving 2 bases not matched to a gene. The CDR3 reads CASSLRQGNSPLHF. CDR3 coding DNA: TGTGCCAGCAGCTTAAGACAGGGGAATTCACCCCTCCACTTT.

The rearrangement joins TRBV5-1 to TRBJ1-4, with 11 nucleotides matching TRBD1. The CDR3 is made up of 16 amino acids. The germline V gene has CDR1 SGHRS and CDR2 YFSETQ. V lost 3 bases and J lost 8; bases outside the gene matches: 9. The CDR3 loop is CASSSRGGTGGEKLFF. CDR3 DNA: TGCGCCAGCAGCTCCAGAGGTGGGACAGGGGGGGAAAAACTGTTTTTT. The entire variable domain, with the rest obtained from reference TRBV5-1 and TRBJ1-4, is as follows: KAGVTQTPRYLIKTRGQQVTLSCSPISGHRSVSWYQQTPGQGLQFLFEYFSETQRNKGNFPGRFSGRQFSNSRSEMNVSTLELGDSALYLCASSSRGGTGGEKLFFGSGTQLSVL.

The V call is TRBV6-5, the J call TRBJ1-1, with 7 positions matching TRBD1. With V trimmed by 3 bases and J by 6 bases, 4 bases remained unmatched. CDR3 length equals 13 residues. The germline V gene has CDR1 MNHEY and CDR2 SVGAGI. CDR3 in amino acids: CASSYNRGAEAFF. For the CDR3, the DNA is TGTGCCAGCAGTTATAACAGGGGCGCTGAAGCTTTCTTT.

The chain is built from TRBV2 and TRBJ1-1, with a tentative D call TRBD1 (5 bases). CDR1 and CDR2 from the germline V gene are SNHLY and FYNNEI. This CDR3 is built from 15 residues. The ends were cut back, 2 bases at V and 3 bases at J, with 13 bases in the middle. The CDR3 protein is CASSERPARDTEAFF. Written as DNA, the CDR3 is TGTGCCAGCAGTGAACGTCCCGCCAGGGACACTGAAGCTTTCTTT. Filled out from reference TRBV2 and TRBJ1-1, the complete variable domain reads EPEVTQTPSHQVTQMGQEVILRCVPISNHLYFYWYRQILGQKVEFLVSFYNNEISEKSEIFDDQFSVERPDGSNFTLKIRSTKLEDSAMYFCASSERPARDTEAFFGQGTRLTVV.

The gene calls are TRBV4-3 and TRBJ2-7; D is possibly TRBD1 (6 bases). The CDR3 covers 16 residues. Germline loops: CDR1 LGHNA, CDR2 YSLEER. V lost 0 bases, J lost 6 bases, and 18 bases lay in between. CDR3: CASSQDAWGRGIEQYF. In DNA, the CDR3 is TGCGCCAGCAGCCAAGACGCTTGGGGCAGGGGAATCGAGCAGTACTTC.

The chain joins TRBV6-5 to TRBJ2-4; D is unresolved. This CDR3 spans 11 amino acids. V was cut by 4 bases and J by 13 bases, with 11 bases left in between. Germline CDR1 reads MNHEY; CDR2 reads SVGAGI. The CDR3 protein is CASSFNTVQYF. The CDR3 DNA is TGTGCCAGCAGTTTTAACACGGTGCAGTACTTC.

The chain uses TRBV27 and TRBJ2-5; TRBD2 might be the D (5 bases). Germline lookup yields CDR1 MNHEY and CDR2 SMNVEV (reference sequence). The CDR3 length is 11 residues. Trimming cost V 6 bases and J 4 bases, with 6 bases left between them. The CDR3 here is CASSRGETQYF. As DNA, the CDR3 is TGTGCCAGCAGCCGGGGAGAGACCCAGTACTTC.

The rearrangement joins TRBV6-5 to TRBJ1-5; perhaps TRBD1 as D (5 bases). Germline CDR1 and CDR2: MNHEY and SVGAGI. There are 14 residues in the CDR3. Trimming stripped 4 bases from V and 6 bases from J, with 13 bases between. The CDR3 protein is CASSLGQGTQPQHF. CDR3 DNA: TGTGCCAGCAGTTTAGGGCAGGGAACTCAGCCCCAGCATTTT.

The rearrangement links TRBV15 to TRBJ1-5; a weak D match, TRBD1 (5 bases). The V gene lost 5 bases and the J gene lost 4 bases, with 9 bases spanning the gap. The length of the CDR3 is 13 residues. Germline CDR1 reads LNHNV; CDR2 reads YYDKDF (reference sequence). CDR3 bases: TGTGCCACCAGCTGGGGACGGAATCAGCCCCAGCATTTT. Protein product: CATSWGRNQPQHF. The full variable domain, with the rest looked up from reference TRBV15 and TRBJ1-5, is DAMVIQNPRYQVTQFGKPVTLSCSQTLNHNVMYWYQQKSSQAPKLLFHYYDKDFNNEADTPDNFQSRRPNTSFCFLDIRSPGLGDTAMYLCATSWGRNQPQHFGDGTRLSIL.

This chain uses TRBV2 with TRBJ2-5; D tentatively reads TRBD1 or TRBD2 (5 bases each). Trimming took 7 bases from V and 5 from J, leaving 14 bases between them. This CDR3 contains 13 residues. Germline V lookup: CDR1 SNHLY, CDR2 FYNNEI. CDR3 sequence: CASNSRGRETQYF. The DNA for the CDR3 is TGTGCCAGCAATTCGAGGGGACGGGAGACCCAGTACTTC. The complete variable domain, with remaining parts taken from reference TRBV2 and TRBJ2-5, reads EPEVTQTPSHQVTQMGQEVILRCVPISNHLYFYWYRQILGQKVEFLVSFYNNEISEKSEIFDDQFSVERPDGSNFTLKIRSTKLEDSAMYFCASNSRGRETQYFGPGTRLLVL.

This sequence joins TRBV18 and TRBJ1-1; 9 nucleotides agree with TRBD1. Looked up from germline, CDR1 is KGHSH and CDR2 is LQKENI. The junction had 2 bases not matched to a gene; V was cut back by 3 bases and J by 3 bases. There are 14 residues in the CDR3. CDR3 DNA: TGTGCCAGCTCACCCGGGACAGGGTACACTGAAGCTTTCTTT. Its translation: CASSPGTGYTEAFF.

CDR3 sequence reads: CASSQASGEQYF. The CDR3 DNA reads as TGTGCCAGCAGCCAAGCCAGCGGCGAGCAGTACTTC. The gene calls are TRBV4-2 and TRBJ2-7; perhaps TRBD2 as D (5 bases). V lost 1 base to trimming and J lost 6 bases, with 7 bases between them. This CDR3 comprises 12 residues. The germline gives CDR1 LGHNA, CDR2 YNFKEQ.

This chain uses TRBV4-3 with TRBJ2-1; TRBD1 matches 8 bases. Germline V CDR1 and CDR2: LGHNA, YSLEER. Trimming cost V 2 bases and J 5 bases; bases outside gene matches: 11. The CDR3 consists of 17 residues. This CDR3 is CASSQFPVDRAHNEQFF. Here the CDR3 DNA reads TGCGCCAGCAGCCAATTTCCAGTGGACAGGGCCCACAATGAGCAGTTCTTC.

The CDR3 DNA follows: TGCGCCAGCAGCGGAGGGACTGTCGAGACCCAGTACTTC. Amino acids: CASSGGTVETQYF. The genes are TRBV5-1 and TRBJ2-5; a possible D gene is TRBD2 (6 bases). Trimming removed 4 bases from V and 5 bases from J, with 12 bases in between. CDR3 length equals 13 residues. Looked up from germline, CDR1 is SGHRS and CDR2 is YFSETQ.

The J gene is TRBJ2-1, the V gene TRBV11-3; TRBD2 agrees at 12 bases. The CDR3 sequence is 15 residues long. V was clipped by 6 bases and J by 5 bases; unmatched bases: 5. The germline V gene encodes CDR1 SGHNT and CDR2 YENEEA. CDR3 nucleotides: TGTGCCAGCAGTTTAAGACTAGCGGGAGACAATGAGCAGTTCTTC. Protein: CASSLRLAGDNEQFF.

This clone appeared a single time. The sample contains more than one DNA sequence encoding this CDR3. The genes are TRBV29-1 and TRBJ2-5, with no clear D. The V and J ends lost 3 bases and 1 base respectively, with 6 bases between them. From germline, CDR1 is SQVTM and CDR2 ANQGSEA. This CDR3 comprises 12 residues. The CDR3 region is CSVDPSQETQYF. CDR3 nucleotides: TGCAGCGTTGACCCCTCCCAAGAGACCCAGTACTTC.

The chain employs TRBV29-1 and TRBJ2-4; maybe TRBD2 (6 bases). V was shortened by 5 bases and J by 0 bases, with 14 bases between the two germline ends. This CDR3 comprises 15 residues. The germline gives CDR1 SQVTM, CDR2 ANQGSEA. The CDR3 spells CSVSSGDLAKNIQYF. Written as DNA, the CDR3 is TGCAGCGTTAGTTCGGGGGATTTAGCCAAAAACATTCAGTACTTC.

The V call is TRBV10-2, the J call TRBJ1-5, with D possibly matching TRBD1 (5 bases). V was shortened by 7 bases and J by 4 bases, with 11 bases between the two germline ends. The CDR3 length is 13 residues. Germline values: CDR1 WSHSY, CDR2 SAAADI. The CDR3 spells CASTRQINQPQHF. The CDR3 region has the DNA TGCGCCAGCACTAGACAGATAAATCAGCCCCAGCATTTT.

The chain couples TRBV9 to TRBJ1-2; D gene uncertain. The CDR3 totals 15 residues. CDR1 and CDR2 (germline): SGDLS, YYNGEE. Trimming removed 0 bases at V and 7 bases at J, with 16 bases between. CDR3 sequence (DNA): TGTGCCAGCAGCGTAGATGGCAGTACTCCCGGTGGCTACACCTTC. This sequence encodes CASSVDGSTPGGYTF.

The V and J genes are TRBV7-2 and TRBJ2-1, with 15 bases lining up with TRBD2. The germline V gene encodes CDR1 SGHTA and CDR2 FQGNSA. V dropped 3 bases and J dropped 10; count of bases not matched to a gene: 7. The CDR3 extends over 16 amino acids. The CDR3 reads CASSFRTSGGAGEQFF. For the CDR3, the DNA is TGTGCCAGCAGCTTCCGGACTAGCGGGGGGGCAGGCGAGCAGTTCTTC.

The rearrangement uses TRBV5-1 and TRBJ1-1; weak D call: TRBD1 (5 bases). Trimming removed 0 bases from V and 5 bases from J, with 8 bases in between. There are 13 residues in the CDR3. The V gene's germline CDR1 is SGHRS and CDR2 YFSETQ. The CDR3 region has the DNA TGCGCCAGCAGCTTGGCGGGGGAGACTGAAGCTTTCTTT. Translating it yields CASSLAGETEAFF.

The V call is TRBV6-5, the J call TRBJ2-1; D possibly corresponds to TRBD2 (5 bases). The CDR3 covers 15 residues. The V gene's germline CDR1 is MNHEY and CDR2 SVGAGI. V was clipped by 6 bases and J by 7 bases, with 19 bases between them. CDR3 region: CASSPLIGRANEQFF. The CDR3, as DNA: TGTGCCAGCAGCCCCCTAATTGGGCGGGCTAATGAGCAGTTCTTC.

The chain uses TRBV29-1 and TRBJ1-2; no firm D call. The germline V and J ends were trimmed by 7 bases and 4 bases, with 10 bases remaining between them. The CDR3 has 11 amino acids. Germline loops: CDR1 SQVTM, CDR2 ANQGSEA. This CDR3 is CSAAGFYGYTF. Here the CDR3 DNA reads TGCAGCGCTGCAGGATTCTATGGCTACACCTTC.

The chain uses TRBV6-5 and TRBJ1-1; 7 nucleotides agree with TRBD1. Germline CDR1 reads MNHEY; CDR2 reads SVGAGI. CDR3 size: 15 residues. Trimming took 6 bases from V and 1 from J; bases not matched to a gene: 8. The CDR3 protein is CASSPGGAWNTEAFF. The CDR3 nucleotides read TGTGCCAGCAGCCCAGGGGGAGCATGGAACACTGAAGCTTTCTTT.

This CDR3 is CASSLGPYSNQPQHF. In DNA form, the CDR3 reads TGTGCCAGCAGCTTGGGCCCGTATAGCAATCAGCCCCAGCATTTT. The chain carries TRBV5-4 and TRBJ1-5; D uncertain. Germline V gene sequence: CDR1 SGHNT, CDR2 YYREEE (reference sequence). Trimming shortened V by 0 bases and J by 0 bases, and 7 bases separated the two germline ends. There are 15 residues in the CDR3.

The rearrangement links TRBV4-3 to TRBJ1-4, with TRBD1 as a possible D gene (6 bases). V shed 1 base and J shed 5 bases, with 11 bases lying between them. The CDR3 spans 15 residues. Germline V gene data show CDR1 as LGHNA and CDR2 as YSLEER. The CDR3 nucleotides read TGCGCCAGCAGCCAAGGGGGGCTTCCAAATGAAAAACTGTTTTTT. This translates into CASSQGGLPNEKLFF.

This sequence joins TRBV7-8 and TRBJ1-1, with 9 bases identical to TRBD1. Per germline, CDR1 SGHVS and CDR2 FQNEAQ. With V trimmed by 1 base and J by 7 bases, 4 bases remained unmatched. The CDR3 has 14 amino acids. The CDR3 DNA is TGTGCCAGCAGCTTAGGGACAGGGGTCCTTGAAGCTTTCTTT. Translation: CASSLGTGVLEAFF. Using reference TRBV7-8 and TRBJ1-1 for the parts outside the CDR3, the full variable domain is GAGVSQSPRYKVAKRGQDVALRCDPISGHVSLFWYQQALGQGPEFLTYFQNEAQLDKSGLPSDRFFAERPEGSVSTLKIQRTQQEDSAVYLCASSLGTGVLEAFFGQGTRLTVV.